Included here is one T cell receptor beta chain sequence, with context. These data originate in a study of blood T cell repertoires in COVID-19. Profiled with immunoSEQ multiplex PCR; TCRdb holds only in-frame clones, not every one. The table has about 200,000 clones, roughly nine tenths seen once. With 5 bases removed from V and 2 bases from J, the gap between germline ends came to 11 bases. From germline, CDR1 is SGHTA and CDR2 FQGTGA. This CDR3 comprises 14 residues. Sequencing was carried out using peripheral blood. The sequence was collected from a woman between 45 and 60 years old with acute or convalescent COVID-19. The chain joins TRBV7-3 to TRBJ2-3, with D maybe TRBD1 (6 bases). CDR3 region: CASSLQGTTDTQYF. Here the CDR3 DNA reads TGTGCCAGCAGCCTACAGGGAACCACAGATACGCAGTATTTT.